These 9 T cell receptor beta chains were sequenced from one sample in a study of cytotoxic CD8 clonotypes in ibrutinib-treated CLL. The assay was immunoSEQ multiplex PCR, and TCRdb's table has in-frame clones only and misses some. The sample has some 200,000 clones, about 72% seen once; the top ten hold around 15%. This specimen was PBMCs, taken after 24 months of ibrutinib treatment. The receptors originated from a human donor with chronic lymphocytic leukemia.

A few counts support this clone. This chain connects TRBV18 to TRBJ2-7; 11 bases fit TRBD1. V shed 3 bases, J shed 2 bases, and the junction held 3 bases outside the gene matches. This CDR3 comprises 15 residues. Germline V gene sequence: CDR1 KGHSH, CDR2 LQKENI. CDR3 residues: CASSPPGQGAYEQYF. The DNA for the CDR3 is TGTGCCAGCTCACCGCCGGGACAGGGGGCCTACGAGCAGTACTTC.

The chain joins TRBV5-4 to TRBJ2-3; TRBD2 might be the D (6 bases). The V end was cut by 3 bases, the J end by 4 bases, with 9 bases between. Germline V gene data show CDR1 as SGHNT and CDR2 as YYREEE (reference sequence). The CDR3 spans 13 residues. CDR3 coding DNA: TGTGCCAGCAGCTGGGGGGTCCCAGATACGCAGTATTTT. This encodes CASSWGVPDTQYF.

The rearrangement links TRBV6-1 to TRBJ2-1; 12 bases line up with TRBD2. From germline, CDR1 is MNHNS and CDR2 SASEGT. This CDR3 spans 15 amino acids. With 8 bases clipped from V and 9 bases from J, the junction kept 11 bases outside the gene matches. The CDR3 nucleotides are TGTGCCAGCGCAAGACTAGCGGGAGTAGCGAGTGAGCAGTTCTTC. As protein: CASARLAGVASEQFF.

The chain uses TRBV4-3 and TRBJ2-5; unclear D gene. Trimming stripped 3 bases from V and 3 bases from J, with 14 bases between. Germline CDR1 and CDR2: LGHNA and YSLEER. This CDR3 is 15 amino acids long. As DNA, the CDR3 is TGCGCCAGCAGCCAGGGCTTTCGAACGGAAGAGACCCAGTACTTC. Amino acids: CASSQGFRTEETQYF.

The chain combines TRBV30 with TRBJ1-3; unclear D gene. This CDR3 contains 13 residues. V lost 4 bases and J lost 4, with 11 bases in between. Germline-derived CDR1 and CDR2 are GTSNPN and SVGIG (reference sequence). The CDR3 sequence: CAWTPRAGNTIYF. The CDR3 DNA sequence: TGTGCCTGGACGCCGAGAGCCGGAAACACCATATATTTT.

This sequence joins TRBV5-1 and TRBJ2-7; D gene unclear. Germline assignment: CDR1 SGHRS and CDR2 YFSETQ. The CDR3 totals 16 residues. Deletions cut 0 bases from V and 5 bases from J, with 18 bases between. For the CDR3, the DNA is TGCGCCAGCAGCTTGGCCGTCAGACGGATCATCAACGAGCAGTACTTC. It translates to CASSLAVRRIINEQYF.

CDR3 sequence (DNA): TGTGCCAGCAGTCCACTAGCGGGGACTAGCACAGATACGCAGTATTTT. It yields the protein CASSPLAGTSTDTQYF. This sequence joins TRBV28 and TRBJ2-3, with TRBD2 matching 10 bases. This CDR3 region has 16 residues. CDR1 is MDHEN, CDR2 SYDVKM, per germline. The J segment lost 0 bases and the V segment lost 5 bases, leaving 5 bases of the junction unmatched. Filled out from reference TRBV28 and TRBJ2-3, the complete variable domain reads DVKVTQSSRYLVKRTGEKVFLECVQDMDHENMFWYRQDPGLGLRLIYFSYDVKMKEKGDIPEGYSVSREKKERFSLILESASTNQTSMYLCASSPLAGTSTDTQYFGPGTRLTVL.

The chain combines TRBV9 with TRBJ2-5, with TRBD1 matching over 9 bases. V lost 0 bases and J lost 4; bases outside the gene matches: 4. From germline, CDR1 is SGDLS and CDR2 YYNGEE. There are 15 residues in the CDR3. This CDR3 is CASSVDSGQGETQYF. CDR3 in DNA: TGTGCCAGCAGCGTAGATTCGGGACAGGGAGAGACCCAGTACTTC.

This chain connects TRBV6-5 to TRBJ2-3, with a tentative D call TRBD2 (5 bases). V lost 6 bases and J lost 1, with 8 bases in between. This CDR3 has 13 residues. From germline, CDR1 is MNHEY and CDR2 SVGAGI. The CDR3 here is CASRLAGTDTQYF. The DNA of the CDR3 is TGTGCCAGCAGGCTAGCTGGCACAGATACGCAGTATTTT.